These 26 T cell receptor beta chains came from one sample sequenced in a study of T cells in localized non-small cell lung cancer. Profiled with immunoSEQ multiplex PCR; TCRdb holds only in-frame clones, not every one. The data contain about 40,000 clones, roughly 86% of them seen just once; the ten biggest clones take up approximately 3.4%. The starting material was peripheral blood, obtained before any cancer treatment. These TCRs come from a man between 18 and 49 years old with stage I lung adenocarcinoma.

The rearrangement uses TRBV14 and TRBJ1-1; D possibly corresponds to TRBD1 (6 bases). CDR1 is SGHDN and CDR2 is FVKESK in the germline V gene. This CDR3 spans 13 amino acids. Deletions cut 2 bases from V and 10 bases from J, with 14 bases between. CDR3 sequence reads: CASSQRGAGGAFF. The CDR3 DNA reads as TGTGCCAGCAGCCAACGGGGGGCCGGGGGAGCTTTCTTT. The variable domain in full, completed from reference TRBV14 and TRBJ1-1, reads EAGVTQFPSHSVIEKGQTVTLRCDPISGHDNLYWYRRVMGKEIKFLLHFVKESKQDESGMPNNRFLAERTGGTYSTLKVQPAELEDSGVYFCASSQRGAGGAFFGQGTRLTVV.

The V gene is TRBV7-6, the J gene TRBJ2-1; TRBD2 aligns across 7 bases. Germline V gene lookup returns CDR1 SGHVS and CDR2 FNYEAQ. There are 14 residues in the CDR3. Germline trimming cut 2 bases from V and 6 bases from J; bases unmatched to any gene: 4. The CDR3 sequence is CASSLSWGGNEQFF. The CDR3 coding sequence is TGTGCCAGCAGCTTATCCTGGGGGGGCAATGAGCAGTTCTTC.

The chain joins TRBV28 to TRBJ2-2; D gene ambiguous. Trimming stripped 2 bases from V and 0 bases from J, with 7 bases between. The germline V gene encodes CDR1 MDHEN and CDR2 SYDVKM. CDR3 size: 15 residues. In DNA, the CDR3 is TGTGCCAGCAGTTTAACAGCTGCGAACACCGGGGAGCTGTTTTTT. Its translation: CASSLTAANTGELFF.

V and J are TRBV29-1 and TRBJ2-3, with 11 nucleotides matching TRBD1. This CDR3 has 16 residues. V lost 7 bases, J lost 0 bases, and 9 bases stayed unmatched. Germline V gene sequence: CDR1 SQVTM, CDR2 ANQGSEA. Written as DNA, the CDR3 is TGCAGCGCCGGGGGCTGGGACAGGGGGAGCACAGATACGCAGTATTTT. The encoded protein is CSAGGWDRGSTDTQYF.

The V and J genes are TRBV7-2 and TRBJ2-2, with D maybe TRBD2 (6 bases). V shed 7 bases and J shed 2 bases, with 11 bases lying between them. Germline V gene lookup returns CDR1 SGHTA and CDR2 FQGNSA. CDR3 length: 14 residues. This CDR3 is CASTVGTNTGELFF. CDR3 coding DNA: TGTGCCAGCACCGTTGGGACTAACACCGGGGAGCTGTTTTTT.

The rearrangement uses TRBV18 and TRBJ1-2; D unclear. Germline loops: CDR1 KGHSH, CDR2 LQKENI. The CDR3 is 13 amino acids. Trimming stripped 2 bases from V and 7 bases from J, with 11 bases between. CDR3 sequence reads: CASSPTEVAGYTF. The CDR3 nucleotides are TGTGCCAGCTCACCAACCGAGGTGGCTGGCTACACCTTC. Full variable domain (rest looked up from reference TRBV18 and TRBJ1-2): NAGVMQNPRHLVRRRGQEARLRCSPMKGHSHVYWYRQLPEEGLKFMVYLQKENIIDESGMPKERFSAEFPKEGPSILRIQQVVRGDSAAYFCASSPTEVAGYTFGSGTRLTVV.

This clone was found a few times. The chain links TRBV28 to TRBJ1-1; 9 bases line up with TRBD1. The CDR3 contains 12 residues. CDR1 MDHEN and CDR2 SYDVKM come from the germline V gene. Trimming cost V 8 bases and J 10 bases; bases outside gene matches: 8. CDR3: CASYQGTGRAFF. Written as DNA, the CDR3 is TGTGCCAGCTACCAAGGGACAGGGCGAGCTTTCTTT.

CDR3 in DNA: TGCAGCGTTGGGACAGGGCCCAACTATGGCTACACCTTC. Translation: CSVGTGPNYGYTF. The J gene is TRBJ1-2, the V gene TRBV29-1, with 8 bases that match TRBD1. Germline lookup yields CDR1 SQVTM and CDR2 ANQGSEA. V lost 4 bases and J lost 2; bases outside the gene matches: 3. This CDR3 region has 13 residues. The whole variable domain, filled in from reference TRBV29-1 and TRBJ1-2, reads SAVISQKPSRDICQRGTSLTIQCQVDSQVTMMFWYRQQPGQSLTLIATANQGSEATYESGFVIDKFPISRPNLTFSTLTVSNMSPEDSSIYLCSVGTGPNYGYTFGSGTRLTVV.

This clone has only one observation. V is TRBV6-1 and J is TRBJ1-5; the D is unclear. V lost 1 base to trimming and J lost 4 bases, with 8 bases between them. CDR3 length: 14 residues. The germline CDR1 and CDR2 sequences are MNHNS and SASEGT. CDR3 region: CASSEEAGNQPQHF. CDR3 in DNA: TGTGCCAGCAGTGAAGAGGCAGGAAATCAGCCCCAGCATTTT.

This rearrangement joins TRBV2 to TRBJ1-2; 9 bases line up with TRBD1. The ends lost 3 bases at V and 7 bases at J; junction bases unmatched: 6. The CDR3 runs to 14 residues. The germline gives CDR1 SNHLY, CDR2 FYNNEI. CDR3 bases: TGTGCCAGCAGTGACCCGGGACAGGGTGGTGGCTACACCTTC. It encodes CASSDPGQGGGYTF.

V and J are TRBV11-3 and TRBJ2-1; 7 bases map to TRBD1. The J segment lost 10 bases and the V segment lost 4 bases, leaving 1 base of the junction unmatched. The CDR3 has 11 amino acids. Germline CDR1 SGHNT, CDR2 YENEEA. The CDR3 sequence is CASSSTGEQFF. Here the CDR3 DNA reads TGTGCCAGCAGCTCGACAGGGGAGCAGTTCTTC.

The chain carries TRBV30 and TRBJ2-3, with 8 bases fitting TRBD2. This CDR3 contains 15 residues. V gave up 3 bases and J gave up 1 base; unmatched junction bases: 6. From germline, CDR1 is GTSNPN and CDR2 SVGIG (reference sequence). CDR3 nucleotides: TGTGCCTGGAGCGTCACTAGCGGTCGCACAGATACGCAGTATTTT. Translation gives CAWSVTSGRTDTQYF.

With respect to this clone: Other nucleotide sequences from this sample produce the same CDR3. J is TRBJ2-5 and V is TRBV2; 8 bases line up with TRBD2. This CDR3 is 18 amino acids long. The trim removed 9 bases at V and 1 base at J, leaving 19 bases unmatched. The germline CDR1 and CDR2 sequences are SNHLY and FYNNEI. The CDR3 reads CASRAGAGGRLIQETQYF. As DNA, the CDR3 is TGTGCCAGTCGGGCTGGGGCGGGGGGCCGATTAATCCAAGAGACCCAGTACTTC.

This clone has a handful of counts. CDR3 coding DNA: TGTGCCAGCTCACCCCCCGGGACAGGGGTTTTAAAGAGGGGCTACACCTTC. Its translation is CASSPPGTGVLKRGYTF. J is TRBJ1-2 and V is TRBV18, with TRBD1 matching 10 bases. CDR1 is KGHSH and CDR2 is LQKENI in the germline V gene. This CDR3 has 17 residues. J was trimmed by 8 bases and V by 3 bases; bases with no gene match: 15. The whole variable domain, filled in from reference TRBV18 and TRBJ1-2, reads NAGVMQNPRHLVRRRGQEARLRCSPMKGHSHVYWYRQLPEEGLKFMVYLQKENIIDESGMPKERFSAEFPKEGPSILRIQQVVRGDSAAYFCASSPPGTGVLKRGYTFGSGTRLTVV.

The chain links TRBV28 to TRBJ2-5, with 11 bases fitting TRBD1. This CDR3 contains 15 residues. J gave up 2 bases and V 5 bases, and 4 bases lay outside the gene matches. CDR1 is MDHEN and CDR2 is SYDVKM in the germline V gene. The CDR3 region is CASSGQGAGQETQYF. The CDR3 coding sequence is TGTGCCAGCAGTGGACAGGGGGCTGGTCAAGAGACCCAGTACTTC.

The rearrangement uses TRBV4-3 and TRBJ1-1, with TRBD1 as a possible D gene (6 bases). This CDR3 has 16 residues. The germline CDR1 and CDR2 sequences are LGHNA and YSLEER. The V gene lost 0 bases and the J gene lost 1 base, with 12 bases spanning the gap. The CDR3 sequence: CASSQDFPGENTEAFF. CDR3 bases: TGCGCCAGCAGCCAAGATTTTCCAGGGGAGAACACTGAAGCTTTCTTT.

This chain joins TRBV7-2 and TRBJ2-7; the D call may be TRBD1 or TRBD2 (6 bases each). The CDR3 totals 17 residues. In germline, CDR1 is SGHTA, CDR2 FQGNSA. Trimming took off 4 bases at V and 0 bases at J, with 19 bases between the two ends. The CDR3 spells CASSYGGVGGNSYEQYF. The CDR3 DNA sequence: TGTGCCAGCAGCTACGGAGGGGTAGGGGGTAACTCCTACGAGCAGTACTTC.

J is TRBJ1-2 and V is TRBV4-2; TRBD1 might be the D (6 bases). V lost 0 bases and J lost 5, with 7 bases in between. This CDR3 comprises 13 residues. Germline CDR1 and CDR2: LGHNA and YNFKEQ. In DNA, the CDR3 is TGTGCCAGCAGCCAAGAGGACAGTTATGGCTACACCTTC. It specifies CASSQEDSYGYTF.

The rearrangement links TRBV11-2 to TRBJ2-7; 8 bases match TRBD1. Trimming at V came to 5 bases and at J to 5 bases, leaving 5 bases not matched to a gene. Germline V gene lookup returns CDR1 SGHAT and CDR2 FQNNGV. The CDR3 is made up of 13 amino acids. Here the CDR3 reads CASSPDRGHEQYF. CDR3 DNA sequence: TGTGCCAGCAGCCCCGACAGGGGCCACGAGCAGTACTTC.

V gene TRBV19 combines with J gene TRBJ2-7; TRBD1 matches at 7 bases. This CDR3 is 14 amino acids long. Per germline, CDR1 LNHDA and CDR2 SQIVND (reference sequence). V lost 5 bases, J lost 0 bases, and 4 bases stayed unmatched. CDR3 nucleotide sequence: TGTGCCAGTAGTCTCCGGACAGGCTCCTACGAGCAGTACTTC. Its protein product is CASSLRTGSYEQYF.

This clone came up once. V gene TRBV2 combines with J gene TRBJ1-1; TRBD1 matches at 7 bases. Germline CDR1 and CDR2: SNHLY and FYNNEI. V trimming: 8 bases; J trimming: 0 bases; junction bases outside the gene matches: 12. The CDR3 contains 16 residues. CDR3 bases: TGTGCCAGCTCATTCAGGGGGTTCCTGATGAACACTGAAGCTTTCTTT. The encoded protein is CASSFRGFLMNTEAFF.

CDR3 sequence: CASRPSPNQPQHF. The CDR3 nucleotides are TGTGCCAGTAGGCCCTCCCCCAATCAGCCCCAGCATTTT. The rearrangement links TRBV19 to TRBJ1-5; D not resolved. V lost 6 bases and J 3 bases, leaving 9 bases between the germline ends. CDR3 length: 13 residues. Germline loops: CDR1 LNHDA, CDR2 SQIVND (reference sequence). Complete variable domain (other parts from reference TRBV19 and TRBJ1-5): DGGITQSPKYLFRKEGQNVTLSCEQNLNHDAMYWYRQDPGQGLRLIYYSQIVNDFQKGDIAEGYSVSREKKESFPLTVTSAQKNPTAFYLCASRPSPNQPQHFGDGTRLSIL.

V and J are TRBV7-9 and TRBJ1-1; a weak D match, TRBD1 (5 bases). The CDR3 consists of 16 residues. Deletions cut 5 bases from V and 3 bases from J, with 19 bases between. CDR1 SEHNR and CDR2 FQNEAQ come from the germline V gene (reference sequence). CDR3 DNA sequence: TGTGCCAGCAGCCCCGGGACTAAGGTTTGGGACACTGAAGCTTTCTTT. Translation: CASSPGTKVWDTEAFF.

The rearrangement uses TRBV4-1 and TRBJ2-1; D is unclear. Germline V gene data show CDR1 as MGHRA and CDR2 as YSYEKL. V lost 0 bases to trimming and J lost 2 bases, with 5 bases between them. This CDR3 has 14 amino acids. The CDR3 nucleotides are TGCGCCAGCAGCCAAGAGTTAGCCTACAATGAGCAGTTCTTC. This codes for CASSQELAYNEQFF.

V gene TRBV19 combines with J gene TRBJ2-3; no definite D call. CDR1 is LNHDA and CDR2 is SQIVND in the germline V gene (reference sequence). V was shortened by 10 bases and J by 3 bases, with 17 bases between the two germline ends. The CDR3 sequence is 14 residues long. CDR3 in amino acids: CATKAVLGTDTQYF. CDR3 nucleotide sequence: TGTGCCACTAAGGCAGTACTGGGGACAGATACGCAGTATTTT.

V is TRBV4-3 and J is TRBJ1-4; tentatively, D is TRBD1 (6 bases). CDR1 and CDR2 (germline): LGHNA, YSLEER. The length of the CDR3 is 15 residues. Trimming shortened V by 4 bases and J by 0 bases, and 9 bases separated the two germline ends. The CDR3 nucleotides are TGCGCCAGCAGCCCAGGGGCCCCAACTAATGAAAAACTGTTTTTT. Translated, it gives CASSPGAPTNEKLFF.